Following are 27 T cell receptor beta chains from one sample sequenced in a study of blood T cells in healthy people across ages. A second PCR, run for about 6 to 12 cycles, used a sample-barcoded 5' primer plus a J-beta primer mix. Each CDR3 protein is one row after TCRdb ran MiXCR on the 5' RACE reads. There are about 1.5 million distinct CDR3 sequences in the sample; less than 45% occur only once, and 4% lies in the top ten. Sample: blood. The receptors derive from a woman aged 18-29 years in good health.

In this sample, this clonotype turned up once. The CDR3 DNA reads as TGTGCCAGCAGTTCGGACAGGGGCGGGCCTAGCGAGCAGTACTTC. Amino acid sequence: CASSSDRGGPSEQYF. V usage is TRBV7-9 and J usage is TRBJ2-5, with 9 bases matching TRBD1. The closer fit of TRBJ2-7 to the DNA end suggests the J call may be wrong. CDR1 is SEHNR and CDR2 is FQNEAQ in the germline V gene (reference sequence). The CDR3 is made up of 15 amino acids.

This chain joins TRBV5-1 and TRBJ1-4, with 8 bases identical to TRBD1. V shed 4 bases and J 0 bases; nucleotides not matched to a gene: 5. Germline V gene data show CDR1 as SGHRS and CDR2 as YFSETQ. This CDR3 is 16 amino acids long. For the CDR3, the DNA is TGCGCCAGCAGCAGACTGGGACAGGCAACTAATGAAAAACTGTTTTTT. This gives the protein CASSRLGQATNEKLFF.

This clonotype occurred a few times. This chain uses TRBV27 with TRBJ1-5; D gene unclear. Trimming removed 4 bases from V and 1 base from J, with 8 bases in between. This CDR3 spans 14 amino acids. Germline V CDR1 and CDR2: MNHEY, SMNVEV (reference sequence). CDR3 nucleotide sequence: TGTGCCAGCAGTTACGGGTCGAGCAATCAGCCCCAGCATTTT. Its translation: CASSYGSSNQPQHF.

Turning to this clonotype: An end of the junction differs from the germline gene, which may be a read error. The rearrangement uses TRBV12-3 or TRBV12-4 and TRBJ1-5, with a possible D match to TRBD1 (5 bases). CDR3 length: 14 amino acids. The CDR3 sequence is CTSSFRDSNQPQHF. The CDR3 bases are TGTACCAGCAGTTTCCGGGACAGCAATCAGCCCCAGCATTTT.

Ten or more counts support this clonotype. This chain uses TRBV4-1 with TRBJ2-7; no clear D. From germline, CDR1 is MGHRA and CDR2 YSYEKL. V shed 1 base and J shed 1 base, with 8 bases lying between them. This CDR3 is built from 14 residues. The CDR3 loop is CASSQGVGSYEQYF. The CDR3 coding sequence is TGCGCCAGCAGCCAAGGGGTTGGGTCCTACGAGCAGTACTTC.

The V call is TRBV7-2, the J call TRBJ1-1, with D maybe TRBD1 (5 bases). Trimming took off 2 bases at V and 6 bases at J, with 13 bases between the two ends. The CDR3 loop spans 14 amino acids. Germline-derived CDR1 and CDR2 are SGHTA and FQGNSA. CDR3 in amino acids: CASSLLQGRSEAFF. CDR3 bases: TGTGCCAGCAGCTTACTTCAGGGTCGCTCTGAAGCTTTCTTT.

This clonotype has just a few counts. The chain joins TRBV4-3 to TRBJ2-1; the D gene is possibly TRBD2 (5 bases). Germline V gives CDR1 LGHNA, CDR2 YSLEER. This CDR3 region has 16 residues. Deletions cut 0 bases from V and 0 bases from J, with 9 bases between. CDR3 region: CASSQDPGNSYNEQFF. Written as DNA, the CDR3 is TGCGCCAGCAGCCAAGACCCGGGGAACTCCTACAATGAGCAGTTCTTC.

This clonotype was recorded a few times. The rearrangement joins TRBV29-1 to TRBJ2-7, with 7 positions matching TRBD1. The CDR3 extends over 15 amino acids. The germline V gene encodes CDR1 SQVTM and CDR2 ANQGSEA. Trimming removed 0 bases from V and 4 bases from J; junction bases left unmatched: 9. For the CDR3, the DNA is TGCAGCGTTGAAGATGGCGGACAGGTGGGGTACGAGCAGTACTTC. It specifies CSVEDGGQVGYEQYF.

The chain uses TRBV28 and TRBJ2-1; perhaps TRBD2 as D (5 bases). There are 12 residues in the CDR3. V was pared by 5 bases and J by 8 bases, with 10 bases between. Germline V lookup: CDR1 MDHEN, CDR2 SYDVKM. As DNA, the CDR3 is TGTGCCAGCAGTGGTAGCGAAGATGAGCAGTTCTTC. Amino acids: CASSGSEDEQFF.

The rearrangement links TRBV29-1 to TRBJ2-5; TRBD1 matches at 7 bases. The CDR3 contains 14 residues. The trim removed 3 bases at V and 11 bases at J, leaving 15 bases unmatched. The germline V gene has CDR1 SQVTM and CDR2 ANQGSEA. CDR3 nucleotides: TGCAGCGTTGATGGTGACAGGGCGGTGAATGAGCAGTACTTC. Translation gives CSVDGDRAVNEQYF. Complete variable domain (other parts from reference TRBV29-1 and TRBJ2-5): SAVISQKPSRDICQRGTSLTIQCQVDSQVTMMFWYRQQPGQSLTLIATANQGSEATYESGFVIDKFPISRPNLTFSTLTVSNMSPEDSSIYLCSVDGDRAVNEQYFGPGTRLLVL.

This clonotype has a count of ten or more. V gene TRBV29-1 combines with J gene TRBJ1-2, with TRBD1 as a possible D gene (6 bases). This CDR3 region has 13 residues. Trimming took off 2 bases at V and 2 bases at J, with 9 bases between the two ends. Germline V gene data show CDR1 as SQVTM and CDR2 as ANQGSEA. CDR3 residues: CSVEPGQNYGYTF. The CDR3 nucleotides are TGCAGCGTTGAACCCGGACAGAACTATGGCTACACCTTC.

This clonotype turned up a few times. The chain recombines TRBV2 with TRBJ2-2, with D possibly TRBD1 on 5 matching bases. The CDR3 totals 14 residues. Trimming pared 7 bases from V and 0 bases from J, leaving 9 bases between. The V gene's germline CDR1 is SNHLY and CDR2 FYNNEI. DNA of the CDR3: TGTGCCAGCACTCGACAGCCGAACACCGGGGAGCTGTTTTTT. Its translation is CASTRQPNTGELFF.

This clonotype showed up just a few times. The chain joins TRBV4-1 to TRBJ2-3; 12 nucleotides line up with TRBD2. Germline loops: CDR1 MGHRA, CDR2 YSYEKL. This CDR3 has 16 residues. V was clipped by 6 bases and J by 2 bases; unmatched bases: 6. CDR3: CASSRLAGAHTDTQYF. In nucleotides, the CDR3 is TGCGCCAGCAGTCGACTAGCGGGGGCCCACACAGATACGCAGTATTTT.

This rearrangement joins TRBV7-9 to TRBJ2-1, with TRBD1 matching 9 bases. Germline CDR1 reads SEHNR; CDR2 reads FQNEAQ (reference sequence). Losses at the gene ends were 7 bases for V and 0 bases for J; bases not matched to a gene: 16. This CDR3 region has 19 residues. CDR3 residues: CASIHRTGVPGGSYNEQFF. In DNA form, the CDR3 reads TGTGCCAGCATCCACCGGACAGGGGTCCCGGGTGGCTCCTACAATGAGCAGTTCTTC.

This clonotype showed up just a few times. The rearrangement joins TRBV4-3 to TRBJ2-1, with 10 nucleotides matching TRBD2. After removal of 1 base from V and 4 bases from J, the junction contained 4 bases not matched to a gene. CDR1 is LGHNA, CDR2 YSLEER, per germline. The CDR3 contains 16 residues. CDR3 DNA sequence: TGCGCCAGCAGCCAAGCAACTAGCGGGGTATACAATGAGCAGTTCTTC. This translates into CASSQATSGVYNEQFF.

The rearrangement uses TRBV7-2 and TRBJ1-5, with D perhaps matching TRBD1 (6 bases). V was shortened by 1 base and J by 4 bases, with 11 bases between the two germline ends. This CDR3 is 15 amino acids long. Germline loops: CDR1 SGHTA, CDR2 FQGNSA. CDR3 region: CASSLDRAPNQPQHF. As DNA, the CDR3 is TGTGCCAGCAGCTTAGACAGGGCCCCTAATCAGCCCCAGCATTTT.

The V call is TRBV12-3 or TRBV12-4, the J call TRBJ2-7; D uncertain. The CDR3 runs 14 residues. V dropped 8 bases and J dropped 1 base, with 15 bases sitting between them. CDR3 sequence (DNA): TGTGCCAGCGAACCCGACGGATTTTCCTACGAGCAGTACTTC. Translated, it gives CASEPDGFSYEQYF.

The chain recombines TRBV20-1 with TRBJ1-2, with no clear D. This CDR3 has 13 amino acids. Trimming pared 6 bases from V and 5 bases from J, leaving 16 bases between. Germline V gives CDR1 DFQATT, CDR2 SNEGSKA (reference sequence). The CDR3 DNA reads as TGCAGTGCACATGGCGCCGGGGTTTATGGCTACACCTTC. It yields the protein CSAHGAGVYGYTF.

The chain uses TRBV20-1 and TRBJ2-7, with 8 bases aligning to TRBD2. Trimming at V came to 2 bases and at J to 1 base, leaving 7 bases not matched to a gene. Germline V gives CDR1 DFQATT, CDR2 SNEGSKA (reference sequence). The CDR3 contains 15 residues. CDR3 protein: CSARIGGGPSYEQYF. The CDR3 DNA follows: TGCAGTGCTAGAATTGGCGGGGGGCCATCCTACGAGCAGTACTTC.

This chain links TRBV5-1 with TRBJ1-5, with D hard to call. Germline V gene sequence: CDR1 SGHRS, CDR2 YFSETQ. The V end lost 0 bases, the J end lost 9 bases, and 13 bases lay between the germline ends. The CDR3 is 14 amino acids. CDR3 in DNA: TGCGCCAGCAGCTTGGTGGAGGGTGTAGGGCCCCAGCATTTT. Translated: CASSLVEGVGPQHF. The variable domain in full, completed from reference TRBV5-1 and TRBJ1-5, reads KAGVTQTPRYLIKTRGQQVTLSCSPISGHRSVSWYQQTPGQGLQFLFEYFSETQRNKGNFPGRFSGRQFSNSRSEMNVSTLELGDSALYLCASSLVEGVGPQHFGDGTRLSIL.

This clonotype showed up just a few times. This chain uses TRBV20-1 with TRBJ2-5; 11 positions match TRBD1. V lost 0 bases and J lost 5; bases outside the gene matches: 5. Germline lookup yields CDR1 DFQATT and CDR2 SNEGSKA (reference sequence). The CDR3 is 15 residues long. DNA for the CDR3: TGCAGTGCTAGAGACCGGACAGGGGGCGCGGAGACCCAGTACTTC. This codes for CSARDRTGGAETQYF.

The V call is TRBV12-3 or TRBV12-4, the J call TRBJ1-5; D might be TRBD1 (6 bases). The CDR3 has 13 amino acids. V lost 7 bases and J 3 bases, leaving 10 bases between the germline ends. This chain's CDR3 is CASTGQPNQPQHF. In nucleotides, the CDR3 is TGTGCCAGCACAGGACAGCCCAATCAGCCCCAGCATTTT.

The chain joins TRBV27 to TRBJ2-4, with 10 bases that match TRBD2. The DNA end is a closer match to TRBJ2-7, so the J assignment may be wrong. The CDR3 contains 15 residues. The germline CDR1 and CDR2 sequences are MNHEY and SMNVEV (reference sequence). CDR3 nucleotide sequence: TGTGCCAGCAGTTTTGAAGCGGGGGGGATTTACGAGCAGTACTTC. Translated: CASSFEAGGIYEQYF.

The V and J genes are TRBV7-8 and TRBJ2-3; possibly TRBD1 for D (7 bases). The V end lost 5 bases, the J end lost 4 bases, and 19 bases lay between the germline ends. The CDR3 runs to 16 residues. CDR1 is SGHVS, CDR2 FQNEAQ, per germline. The DNA for the CDR3 is TGTGCCAGCAGCCCCCGGAGGGGGCCCCTAGCAGATACGCAGTATTTT. This gives the protein CASSPRRGPLADTQYF.

This chain links TRBV7-6 with TRBJ2-7; D is unclear. The CDR3 extends over 16 amino acids. V was clipped by 5 bases and J by 0 bases, with 17 bases between them. Germline CDR1 SGHVS, CDR2 FNYEAQ. CDR3: CASSRKPVQSSYEQYF. DNA of the CDR3: TGTGCCAGCAGCAGAAAGCCCGTTCAGAGCTCCTACGAGCAGTACTTC.

This clonotype was seen only a few times. The CDR3 bases are TGTGCCAGCAGTTCGGAGGGGCGCAGGGCTTATGGCTACACCTTC. Translation gives CASSSEGRRAYGYTF. This chain joins TRBV6-2 or TRBV6-3 and TRBJ1-2, with D possibly being TRBD1 (5 bases). CDR1 is MNHEY and CDR2 is SVGEGT in the germline V gene. CDR3 length: 15 residues. V dropped 4 bases and J dropped 5 bases, with 17 bases sitting between them.

The chain joins TRBV20-1 to TRBJ1-1; D remains unclear. Germline V gene data show CDR1 as DFQATT and CDR2 as SNEGSKA (reference sequence). The CDR3 length is 15 residues. V dropped 2 bases and J dropped 0 bases, with 13 bases sitting between them. The CDR3 protein is CSARIRIGLNTEAFF. CDR3 coding DNA: TGCAGTGCTAGAATTAGGATAGGGCTGAACACTGAAGCTTTCTTT.